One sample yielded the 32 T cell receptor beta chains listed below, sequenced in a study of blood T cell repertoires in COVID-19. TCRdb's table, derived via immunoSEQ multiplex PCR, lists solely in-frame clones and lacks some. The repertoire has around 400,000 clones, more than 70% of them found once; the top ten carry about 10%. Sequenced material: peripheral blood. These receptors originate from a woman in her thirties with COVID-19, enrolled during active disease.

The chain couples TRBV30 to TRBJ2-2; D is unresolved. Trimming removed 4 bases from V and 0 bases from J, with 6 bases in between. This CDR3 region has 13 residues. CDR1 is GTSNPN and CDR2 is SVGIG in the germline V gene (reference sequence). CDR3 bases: TGTGCCTGGACCGGTCCGAACACCGGGGAGCTGTTTTTT. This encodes CAWTGPNTGELFF.

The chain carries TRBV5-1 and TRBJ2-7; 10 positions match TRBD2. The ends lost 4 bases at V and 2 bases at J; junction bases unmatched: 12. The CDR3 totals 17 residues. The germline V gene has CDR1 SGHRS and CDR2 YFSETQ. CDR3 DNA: TGCGCCAGCAGCCCCGGGGGTAGTCTAGCGGGAGCCTACGAGCAGTACTTC. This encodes CASSPGGSLAGAYEQYF. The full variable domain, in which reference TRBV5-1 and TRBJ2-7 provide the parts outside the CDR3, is KAGVTQTPRYLIKTRGQQVTLSCSPISGHRSVSWYQQTPGQGLQFLFEYFSETQRNKGNFPGRFSGRQFSNSRSEMNVSTLELGDSALYLCASSPGGSLAGAYEQYFGPGTRLTVT.

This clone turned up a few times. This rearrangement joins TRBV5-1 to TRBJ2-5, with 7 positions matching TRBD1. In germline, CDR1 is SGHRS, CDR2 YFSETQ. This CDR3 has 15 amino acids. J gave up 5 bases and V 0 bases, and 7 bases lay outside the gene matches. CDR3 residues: CASSLGGGGFETQYF. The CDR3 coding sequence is TGCGCCAGCAGCTTGGGAGGGGGCGGATTTGAGACCCAGTACTTC. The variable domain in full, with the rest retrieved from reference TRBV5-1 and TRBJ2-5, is KAGVTQTPRYLIKTRGQQVTLSCSPISGHRSVSWYQQTPGQGLQFLFEYFSETQRNKGNFPGRFSGRQFSNSRSEMNVSTLELGDSALYLCASSLGGGGFETQYFGPGTRLLVL.

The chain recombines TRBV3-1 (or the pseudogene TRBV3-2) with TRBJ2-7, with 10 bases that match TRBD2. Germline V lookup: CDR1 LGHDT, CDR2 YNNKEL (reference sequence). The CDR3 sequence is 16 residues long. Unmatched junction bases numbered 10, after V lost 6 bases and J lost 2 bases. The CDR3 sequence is CASSPPPSGGTYEQYF. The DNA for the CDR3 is TGTGCCAGCAGTCCCCCCCCTAGCGGGGGCACCTACGAGCAGTACTTC.

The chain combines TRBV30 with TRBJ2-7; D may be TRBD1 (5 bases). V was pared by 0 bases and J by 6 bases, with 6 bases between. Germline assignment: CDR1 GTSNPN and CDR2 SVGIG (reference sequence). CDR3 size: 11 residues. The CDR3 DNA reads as TGTGCCTGGAGTGTAAGGGGCGAGCAGTACTTC. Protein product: CAWSVRGEQYF.

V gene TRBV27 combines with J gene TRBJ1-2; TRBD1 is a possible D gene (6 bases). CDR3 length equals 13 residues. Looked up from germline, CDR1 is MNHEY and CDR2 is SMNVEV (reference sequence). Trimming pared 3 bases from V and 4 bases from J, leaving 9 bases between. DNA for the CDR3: TGTGCCAGCAGTTTTCAGACAGGCTATGGCTACACCTTC. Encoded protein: CASSFQTGYGYTF.

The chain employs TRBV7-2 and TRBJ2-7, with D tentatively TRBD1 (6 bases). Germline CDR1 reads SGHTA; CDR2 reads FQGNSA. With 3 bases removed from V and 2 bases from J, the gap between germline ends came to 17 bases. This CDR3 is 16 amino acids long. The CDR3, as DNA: TGTGCCAGCAGCTTCGGGGCCTTCAGGGGACCCTACGAGCAGTACTTC. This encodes CASSFGAFRGPYEQYF.

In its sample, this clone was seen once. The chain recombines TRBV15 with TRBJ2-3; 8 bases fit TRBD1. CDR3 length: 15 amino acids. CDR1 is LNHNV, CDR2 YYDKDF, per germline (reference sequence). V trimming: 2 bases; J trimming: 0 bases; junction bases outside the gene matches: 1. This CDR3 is CATSRRTGSTDTQYF. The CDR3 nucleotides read TGTGCCACCAGCAGAAGGACAGGGAGCACAGATACGCAGTATTTT.

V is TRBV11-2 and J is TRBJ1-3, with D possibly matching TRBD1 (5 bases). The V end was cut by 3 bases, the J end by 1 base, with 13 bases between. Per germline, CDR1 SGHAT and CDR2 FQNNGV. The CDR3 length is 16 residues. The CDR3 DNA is TGTGCCAGCAGCTTTCGGGGGGGTCGGTCTGGAAACACCATATATTTT. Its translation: CASSFRGGRSGNTIYF.

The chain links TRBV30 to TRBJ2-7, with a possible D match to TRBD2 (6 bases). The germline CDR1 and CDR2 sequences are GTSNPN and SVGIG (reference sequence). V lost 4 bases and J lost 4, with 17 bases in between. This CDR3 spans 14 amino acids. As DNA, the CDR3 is TGTGCCTGGACGACCGGGAGCCGGGGTTACGAGCAGTACTTC. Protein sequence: CAWTTGSRGYEQYF. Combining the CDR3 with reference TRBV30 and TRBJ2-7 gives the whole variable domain SQTIHQWPATLVQPVGSPLSLECTVEGTSNPNLYWYRQAAGRGLQLLFYSVGIGQISSEVPQNLSASRPQDRQFILSSKKLLLSDSGFYLCAWTTGSRGYEQYFGPGTRLTVT.

The CDR3 coding sequence is TGTGCCACCAGCAGAGATCCGGGGTTCACTGAAGCTTTCTTT. This encodes CATSRDPGFTEAFF. The rearrangement joins TRBV15 to TRBJ1-1; no reliable D call. CDR1 is LNHNV, CDR2 YYDKDF, per germline (reference sequence). The CDR3 length is 14 residues. V lost 0 bases and J lost 4, with 9 bases in between.

The CDR3 bases are TGTGCCAGTAGTATAGGACCCACAGGGGGCACTGAAGCTTTCTTT. It specifies CASSIGPTGGTEAFF. The chain is built from TRBV19 and TRBJ1-1; TRBD1 matches 8 bases. The germline gives CDR1 LNHDA, CDR2 SQIVND (reference sequence). The CDR3 loop spans 15 amino acids. V trimming: 1 base; J trimming: 4 bases; junction bases outside the gene matches: 5.

The CDR3: CASRTGLREQYF. The CDR3 region has the DNA TGTGCCAGCAGGACAGGGTTACGCGAGCAGTACTTC. V gene TRBV2 combines with J gene TRBJ2-7; 7 bases line up with TRBD1. The V and J ends lost 6 bases and 6 bases, in that order; junction bases with no gene match: 5. The CDR3 totals 12 residues. Germline V gene sequence: CDR1 SNHLY, CDR2 FYNNEI.

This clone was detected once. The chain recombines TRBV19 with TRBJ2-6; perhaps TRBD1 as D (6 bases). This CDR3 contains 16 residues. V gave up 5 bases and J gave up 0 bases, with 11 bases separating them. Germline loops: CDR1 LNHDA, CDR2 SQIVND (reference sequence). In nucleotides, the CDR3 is TGTGCCAGTAGTTCCGACAGGATCTCTGGGGCCAACGTCCTGACTTTC. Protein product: CASSSDRISGANVLTF. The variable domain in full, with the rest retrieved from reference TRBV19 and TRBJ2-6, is DGGITQSPKYLFRKEGQNVTLSCEQNLNHDAMYWYRQDPGQGLRLIYYSQIVNDFQKGDIAEGYSVSREKKESFPLTVTSAQKNPTAFYLCASSSDRISGANVLTFGAGSRLTVL.

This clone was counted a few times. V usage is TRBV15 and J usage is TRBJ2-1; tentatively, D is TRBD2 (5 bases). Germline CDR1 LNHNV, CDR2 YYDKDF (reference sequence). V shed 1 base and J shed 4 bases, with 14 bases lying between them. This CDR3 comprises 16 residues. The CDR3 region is CATSRAEGLGYNEQFF. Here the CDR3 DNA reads TGTGCCACCAGCAGAGCTGAGGGCCTGGGATACAATGAGCAGTTCTTC.

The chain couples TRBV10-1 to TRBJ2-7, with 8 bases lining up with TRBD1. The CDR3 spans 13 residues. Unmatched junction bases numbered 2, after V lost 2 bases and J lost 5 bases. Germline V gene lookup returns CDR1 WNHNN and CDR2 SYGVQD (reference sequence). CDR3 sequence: CASSEGQGNEQYF. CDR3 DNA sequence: TGCGCCAGCAGTGAGGGACAGGGAAACGAGCAGTACTTC.

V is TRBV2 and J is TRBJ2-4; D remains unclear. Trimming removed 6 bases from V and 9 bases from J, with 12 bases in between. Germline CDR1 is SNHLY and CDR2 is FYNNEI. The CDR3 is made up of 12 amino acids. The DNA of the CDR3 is TGTGCCAGCAGCGCTAGGTTAGGCATTCAGTACTTC. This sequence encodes CASSARLGIQYF.

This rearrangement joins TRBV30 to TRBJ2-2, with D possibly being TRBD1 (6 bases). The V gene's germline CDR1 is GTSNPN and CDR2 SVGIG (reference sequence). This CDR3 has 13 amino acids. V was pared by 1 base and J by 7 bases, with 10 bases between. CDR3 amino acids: CAWSGQGIGELFF. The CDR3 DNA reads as TGTGCCTGGAGTGGGCAGGGGATCGGGGAGCTGTTTTTT.

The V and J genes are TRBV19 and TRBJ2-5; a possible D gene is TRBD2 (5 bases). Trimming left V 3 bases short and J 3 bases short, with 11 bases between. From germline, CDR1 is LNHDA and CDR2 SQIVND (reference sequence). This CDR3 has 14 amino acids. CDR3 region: CASSMREPKETQYF. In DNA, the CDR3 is TGTGCCAGTAGTATGAGGGAGCCAAAAGAGACCCAGTACTTC.

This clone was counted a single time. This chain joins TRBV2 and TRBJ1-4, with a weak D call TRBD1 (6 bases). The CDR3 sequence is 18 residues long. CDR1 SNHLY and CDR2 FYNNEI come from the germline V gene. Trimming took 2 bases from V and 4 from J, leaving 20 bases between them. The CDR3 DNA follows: TGTGCCAGCAGTGAAAGTACCGAAGGCACAGGGCTTAATGAAAAACTGTTTTTT. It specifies CASSESTEGTGLNEKLFF.

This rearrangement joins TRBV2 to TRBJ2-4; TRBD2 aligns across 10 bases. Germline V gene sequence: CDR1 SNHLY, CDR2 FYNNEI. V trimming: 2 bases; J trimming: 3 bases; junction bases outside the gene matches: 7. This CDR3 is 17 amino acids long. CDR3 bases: TGTGCCAGCAGTGAAAGTACTAGCGGGAACGGCAAAAACATTCAGTACTTC. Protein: CASSESTSGNGKNIQYF.

CDR3 sequence reads: CASTRTSGSYEQYF. In DNA form, the CDR3 reads TGTGCCAGCACCCGGACTAGCGGGAGCTACGAGCAGTACTTC. The V call is TRBV7-2, the J call TRBJ2-7; 13 nucleotides match TRBD2. The CDR3 totals 14 residues. With 7 bases clipped from V and 3 bases from J, the junction kept 3 bases outside the gene matches. Germline assignment: CDR1 SGHTA and CDR2 FQGNSA.

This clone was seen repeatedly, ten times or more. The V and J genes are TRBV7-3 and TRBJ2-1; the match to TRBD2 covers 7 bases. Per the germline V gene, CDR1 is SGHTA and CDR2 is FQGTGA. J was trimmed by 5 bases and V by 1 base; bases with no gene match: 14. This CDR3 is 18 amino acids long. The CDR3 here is CASSLRPPLADSHNEQFF. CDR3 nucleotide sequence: TGTGCCAGCAGCTTAAGACCCCCCCTAGCGGACTCTCACAATGAGCAGTTCTTC.

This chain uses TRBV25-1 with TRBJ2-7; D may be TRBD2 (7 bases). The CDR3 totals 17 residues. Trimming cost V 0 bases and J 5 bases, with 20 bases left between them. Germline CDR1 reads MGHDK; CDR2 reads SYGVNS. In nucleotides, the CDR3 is TGTGCCAGCAGTGAATATGGTTCCGGGGGGCTCGGCGACGAGCAGTACTTC. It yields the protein CASSEYGSGGLGDEQYF.

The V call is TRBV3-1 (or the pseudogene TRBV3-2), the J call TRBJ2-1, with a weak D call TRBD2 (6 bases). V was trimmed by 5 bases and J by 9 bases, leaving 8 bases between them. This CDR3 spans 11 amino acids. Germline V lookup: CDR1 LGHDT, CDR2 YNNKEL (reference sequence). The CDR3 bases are TGTGCCAGCAGCGAGGGAGGTGAGCAGTTCTTC. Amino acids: CASSEGGEQFF.

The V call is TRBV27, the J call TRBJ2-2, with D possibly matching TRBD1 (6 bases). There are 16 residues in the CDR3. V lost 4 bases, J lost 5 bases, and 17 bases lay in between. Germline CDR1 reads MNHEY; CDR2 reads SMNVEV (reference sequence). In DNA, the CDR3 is TGTGCCAGCAGTTCGGCACAGGGCGTCGGGACCGGGGAGCTGTTTTTT. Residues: CASSSAQGVGTGELFF.

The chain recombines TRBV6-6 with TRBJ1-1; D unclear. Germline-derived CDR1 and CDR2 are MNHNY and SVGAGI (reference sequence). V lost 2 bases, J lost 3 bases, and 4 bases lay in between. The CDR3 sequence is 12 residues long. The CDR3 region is CASSYPDTEAFF. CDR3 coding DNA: TGTGCCAGCAGTTACCCCGACACTGAAGCTTTCTTT.

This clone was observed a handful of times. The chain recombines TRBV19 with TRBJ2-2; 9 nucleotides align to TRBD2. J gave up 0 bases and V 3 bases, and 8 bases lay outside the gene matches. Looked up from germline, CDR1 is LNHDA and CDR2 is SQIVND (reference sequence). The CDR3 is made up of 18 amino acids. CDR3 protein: CASSMGPSGIANTGELFF. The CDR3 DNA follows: TGTGCCAGTAGTATGGGGCCTAGCGGGATCGCGAACACCGGGGAGCTGTTTTTT.

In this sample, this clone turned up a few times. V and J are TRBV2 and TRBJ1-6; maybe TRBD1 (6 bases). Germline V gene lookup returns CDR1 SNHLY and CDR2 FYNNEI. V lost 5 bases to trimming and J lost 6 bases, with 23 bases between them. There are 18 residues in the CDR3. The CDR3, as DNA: TGTGCCAGCAGTAGACAGGTCCCCCTTAGCGGGAGTAATTCACCCCTCCACTTT. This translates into CASSRQVPLSGSNSPLHF.

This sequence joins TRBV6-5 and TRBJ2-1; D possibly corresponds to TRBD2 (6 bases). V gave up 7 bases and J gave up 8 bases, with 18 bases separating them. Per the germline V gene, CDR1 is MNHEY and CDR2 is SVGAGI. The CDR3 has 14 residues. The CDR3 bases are TGTGCCAGCAACCGCGGGGTGGAATTCTATGAGCAGTTCTTC. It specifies CASNRGVEFYEQFF.

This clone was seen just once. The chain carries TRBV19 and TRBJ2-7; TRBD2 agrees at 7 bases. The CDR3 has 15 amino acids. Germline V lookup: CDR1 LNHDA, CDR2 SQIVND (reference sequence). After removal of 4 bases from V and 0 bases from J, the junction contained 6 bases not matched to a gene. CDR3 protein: CASSTASGRSYEQYF. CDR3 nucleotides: TGTGCCAGTAGTACCGCTAGCGGACGCTCCTACGAGCAGTACTTC.

The CDR3 bases are TGTGCCAGCAGCTGGACCCGGGACTTCGAGACCCAGTACTTC. Amino acid sequence: CASSWTRDFETQYF. The chain couples TRBV5-8 to TRBJ2-5; weak D call: TRBD2 (6 bases). Deletions cut 3 bases from V and 5 bases from J, with 14 bases between. This CDR3 spans 14 amino acids. Germline V gene data show CDR1 as SGHTS and CDR2 as YDEGEE.